This TCR beta chain stems from a study of beta chain features in type 1 diabetes (dated by TCRdb to the late 2010s). Regarding the study in general: Mean age, gender distribution, total cell number and subset yield were not different between patients and healthy donors. A total of 107,917,701 sorted cells were examined across all samples, and the number of cells per subset was strongly correlated with RNA yield. In the study, recently diagnosed type 1 diabetes patients and matched healthy donors were compared on the TCRB repertoires of their sorted circulating CD4+ T cell subsets. Regulatory and stem cell-like memory subsets were isolated from only 8 patients and roughly eight healthy donors, whereas naive and central memory subsets came from all 30 or so donors. Broader findings and caveats from the paper: The naive, central memory and regulatory TCRB repertoires appeared to resemble one another more closely among patients than among healthy donors. HLA sub-analyses involved small numbers of individuals, so any influence of HLA type on TCRB rearrangement remained unresolved. PCR may preferentially amplify shorter templates, but because patient and control samples were amplified and corrected together, any resulting skew would affect both groups equally. Fewer insertions and more nucleotide deletions at VDJ recombination sites were observed in patients with type 1 diabetes, implying thymic rearrangement abnormalities. Sequencing cDNA rather than genomic DNA could over-represent highly expressing activated cells, although activation and CD3 levels did not differ between groups. A moderate but significant shortening of TCRB CDR3 length was observed in type 1 diabetes patients in all four CD4+ subsets.

The entire isolated RNA was reverse transcribed using the High Capacity cDNA Reverse Transcription Kit, and thus expressed TCRB transcripts were sequenced. Deep immunoSEQ sequencing was performed on naive, central memory and regulatory T cell samples, with an average of approximately 4 million total reads per sample. Sorted cells were lysed in RLT buffer, and RNA was extracted using DNase-treated RNeasy Micro or Mini kits according to cell number. To prevent cross-contamination, each cell subset was processed individually, whereas patient and healthy donor samples were processed jointly. TCRB sequences were amplified from cDNA with the immunoSEQ multiplex PCR, producing 87-bp fragments spanning the CDR3 region. The amplicons were sequenced using the Illumina HiSeq platform. The published analysis was carried out like this. Synthetic template baselines were used to correct PCR bias computationally, reads within Hamming distance 2 were collapsed together, and singletons that could not be merged were discarded. Reads were aligned to IMGT to assign V, D and J genes, CDR3 length, and insertions or deletions at six rearrangement sites. Within each subset, clonotype counts were normalized to sorted cell number, after which true diversity and Gini coefficients were computed with the tcR R package. Repertoire sharing was quantified using the overlap coefficient calculated on TCRB nucleotide sequences. As a proxy for the pre-selection repertoire, out-of-frame TCRB sequences from naive cells were analyzed. Imported from immuneACCESS, the table was reduced by TCRdb to in-frame sequences with V and J called. These copies leave out some clones; in studies compared against another copy, an unresolved V gene accounts for under half, and the cause of the remainder is not known. V and J calls and clone size are those listed in that table; D and trimming were worked out from the DNA. This sample holds 400,000 to 600,000 clones; around 28% were observed only once. The top ten constitute about 0.065% of the sample.

Each donor gave one peripheral blood draw, averaging roughly 100 mL, which was collected into heparinised tubes. Using a panel that included CD45RO, CCR7, CD25, CD127, CD95 and CD27, naive, central memory, regulatory and stem cell-like memory CD4+ T cells were sorted on a BD FACSAria II. All sorted populations exceeded 95% purity. PBMCs were separated immediately by Lymphoprep density gradient centrifugation and were stained directly, without being cultured. To minimize batch effects, samples were stained and sorted in pairs, one healthy donor with one patient per experiment. Cut back by 2 bases and 6 bases, the V and J ends lie 7 bases apart. CDR1 GTSNPN and CDR2 SVGIG were looked up in the germline V gene (reference sequence). From cysteine to phenylalanine, the CDR3 is 11 amino acids long. The retained sequence is limited to the CDR3, 33 bases, with the frame set at the first base. Turning to this clone: What this receptor recognizes is not known. Base qualities are not at hand, and no much larger clone is one base apart.

The chain couples TRBV30 to TRBJ1-1, with no confidently assigned D gene. Sample: naive CD4+ T cells from blood. The label giving this sample's cell subset or site can be read as: true naive CD4+ T cells. This TCR came from a man younger than 35 in good health. The encoded CDR3 is CAWSHESEAFF. The nucleotide sequence reads TGTGCCTGGAGTCATGAATCTGAAGCTTTCTTT.